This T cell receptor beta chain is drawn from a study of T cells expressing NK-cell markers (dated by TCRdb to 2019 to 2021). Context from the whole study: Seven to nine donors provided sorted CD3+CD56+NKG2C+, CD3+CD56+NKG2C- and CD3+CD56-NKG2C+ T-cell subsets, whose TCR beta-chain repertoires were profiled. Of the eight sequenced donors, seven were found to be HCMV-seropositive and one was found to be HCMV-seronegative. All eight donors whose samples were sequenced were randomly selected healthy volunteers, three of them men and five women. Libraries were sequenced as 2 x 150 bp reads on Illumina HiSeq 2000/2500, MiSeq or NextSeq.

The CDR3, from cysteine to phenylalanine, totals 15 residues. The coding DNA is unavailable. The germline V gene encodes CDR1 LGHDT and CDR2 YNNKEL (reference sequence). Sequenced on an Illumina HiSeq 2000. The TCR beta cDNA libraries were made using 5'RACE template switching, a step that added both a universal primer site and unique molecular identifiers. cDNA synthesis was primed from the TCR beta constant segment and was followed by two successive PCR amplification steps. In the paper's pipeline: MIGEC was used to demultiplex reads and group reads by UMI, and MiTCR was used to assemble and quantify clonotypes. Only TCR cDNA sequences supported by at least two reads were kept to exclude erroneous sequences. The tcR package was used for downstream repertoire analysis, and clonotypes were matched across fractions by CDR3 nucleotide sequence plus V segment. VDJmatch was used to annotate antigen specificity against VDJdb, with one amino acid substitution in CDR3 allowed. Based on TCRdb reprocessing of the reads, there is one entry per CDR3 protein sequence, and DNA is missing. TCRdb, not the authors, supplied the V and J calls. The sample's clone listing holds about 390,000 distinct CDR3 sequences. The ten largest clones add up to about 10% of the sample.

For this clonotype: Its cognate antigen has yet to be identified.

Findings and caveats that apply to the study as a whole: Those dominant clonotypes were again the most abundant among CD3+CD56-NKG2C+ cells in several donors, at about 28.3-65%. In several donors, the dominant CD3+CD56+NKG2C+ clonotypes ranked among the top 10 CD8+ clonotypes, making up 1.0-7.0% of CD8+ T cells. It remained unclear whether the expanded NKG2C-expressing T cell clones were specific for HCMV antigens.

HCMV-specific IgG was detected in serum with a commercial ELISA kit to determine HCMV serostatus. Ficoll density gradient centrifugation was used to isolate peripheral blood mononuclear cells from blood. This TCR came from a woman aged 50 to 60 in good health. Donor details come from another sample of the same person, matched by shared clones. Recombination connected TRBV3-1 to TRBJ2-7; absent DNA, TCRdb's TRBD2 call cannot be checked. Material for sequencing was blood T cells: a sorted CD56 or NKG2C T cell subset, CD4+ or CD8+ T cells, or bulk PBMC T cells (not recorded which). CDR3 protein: CASSQASGSGYEQYF.